The clone carrying this T cell receptor beta chain appeared a single time. In germline, CDR1 is MNHEY, CDR2 SVGAGI. V was trimmed by 5 bases and J by 4 bases, leaving 12 bases between them. The CDR3 sequence is 15 residues long. The method was immunoSEQ multiplex PCR; TCRdb's version includes in-frame clones alone and lacks a portion of them. Of about 120,000 clones in the sample, around nine tenths are singletons; the top ten hold 4.2%. These data come from a study of T cell responses to AZD1222 COVID-19 vaccine. The TCR was taken from an adult who received the MenACWY meningococcal vaccine as a control. The material sequenced was peripheral blood, taken 28 days after the second dose of the MenACWY control vaccine. V and J are TRBV6-5 and TRBJ1-6, with D possibly being TRBD1 (5 bases). This CDR3 is CASSQEGTYNSPLHF. As DNA, the CDR3 is TGTGCCAGCAGTCAGGAGGGGACGTATAATTCACCCCTCCACTTT.